Following are 8 T cell receptor beta chains from one sample sequenced in a study of blood T cell repertoires in COVID-19. Produced via immunoSEQ multiplex PCR; TCRdb's table is partial and in-frame only. The repertoire holds more than 60,000 clones, with around 87% as singletons. The sample consisted of peripheral blood. The receptors here all came from a man aged 60 to 69 with acute or convalescent COVID-19.

This chain connects TRBV19 to TRBJ1-4; possibly TRBD1 for D (6 bases). The CDR3 is 16 residues long. Germline CDR1 LNHDA, CDR2 SQIVND (reference sequence). Deletions cut 4 bases from V and 2 bases from J, with 14 bases between. The CDR3 coding sequence is TGTGCCAGTAGTAACCGACAGGCGCGGACTAATGAAAAACTGTTTTTT. Translated, it gives CASSNRQARTNEKLFF.

The chain joins TRBV7-8 to TRBJ2-5; a weak D match, TRBD2 (5 bases). Trimming pared 1 base from V and 4 bases from J, leaving 16 bases between. This CDR3 is 16 amino acids long. CDR1 and CDR2 from the germline V gene are SGHVS and FQNEAQ. CDR3 in amino acids: CASSLDPPGILETQYF. The DNA of the CDR3 is TGTGCCAGCAGCTTAGACCCCCCGGGGATTCTAGAGACCCAGTACTTC.

This clone was counted only a few times. The rearrangement links TRBV2 to TRBJ1-2; 7 bases align to TRBD1. The CDR3 length is 12 residues. In germline, CDR1 is SNHLY, CDR2 FYNNEI. J lost 2 bases, V lost 6 bases, and 0 bases had no gene match. The CDR3 nucleotides are TGTGCCAGCAGGGGACAGAACTATGGCTACACCTTC. Its translation is CASRGQNYGYTF.

The chain links TRBV28 to TRBJ2-5, with 10 bases matching TRBD2. The CDR3 extends over 19 amino acids. Germline V CDR1 and CDR2: MDHEN, SYDVKM. Trimming at V came to 6 bases and at J to 0 bases, leaving 16 bases not matched to a gene. CDR3 nucleotide sequence: TGTGCCAGCAGCCGTAGCGGGGGGCTAGGGACCTTGTACCAAGAGACCCAGTACTTC. Its protein product is CASSRSGGLGTLYQETQYF.

In this sample, this clone turned up once. This chain joins TRBV7-9 and TRBJ1-1; D not certain. The germline CDR1 and CDR2 sequences are SEHNR and FQNEAQ (reference sequence). V shed 4 bases and J shed 6 bases, with 18 bases lying between them. The CDR3 is 15 amino acids. The CDR3 DNA follows: TGTGCCAGCAGCTCGGCCTTTGAAGCTGGAGCTGAAGCTTTCTTT. Its protein product is CASSSAFEAGAEAFF.

This clone was observed a few times. This chain joins TRBV6-6 and TRBJ1-1, with D uncertain. The germline V gene has CDR1 MNHNY and CDR2 SVGAGI (reference sequence). With 8 bases removed from V and 1 base from J, the gap between germline ends came to 8 bases. The CDR3 covers 12 residues. The CDR3 sequence is CASRVGNTEAFF. As DNA, the CDR3 is TGTGCCAGCCGGGTGGGGAACACTGAAGCTTTCTTT.

The sample holds one count of this clone. The gene calls are TRBV5-1 and TRBJ2-5, with 9 bases fitting TRBD2. V lost 2 bases to trimming and J lost 2 bases; unmatched junction nucleotides: 10. Per the germline V gene, CDR1 is SGHRS and CDR2 is YFSETQ. There are 17 residues in the CDR3. The CDR3 is CASSFTAGGGVQETQYF. In DNA form, the CDR3 reads TGCGCCAGCAGCTTTACGGCTGGCGGGGGGGTTCAAGAGACCCAGTACTTC.

In its sample, this clone was seen once. The V gene is TRBV19, the J gene TRBJ1-2; TRBD1 agrees at 7 bases. CDR1 and CDR2 (germline): LNHDA, SQIVND (reference sequence). The V gene end was trimmed by 4 bases and the J gene end by 1 base; junction bases not matched to a gene: 6. The CDR3 consists of 15 residues. For the CDR3, the DNA is TGTGCCAGTAGTACCTCGGGACAGTTTAACTATGGCTACACCTTC. It is translated as CASSTSGQFNYGYTF.